The rows below give T cell receptor beta chains drawn from one sample of a study of blood T cell repertoires in COVID-19. The method was immunoSEQ multiplex PCR; TCRdb's version includes in-frame clones alone and lacks a portion of them. The repertoire holds about 210,000 clones, around 86% seen once, with 7% to 9% in the top ten. Input material: PBMCs or T cells enriched from blood (not recorded which). The receptor set was obtained from a man aged 25-45 years in a cohort exposed to, infected with or recovered from COVID-19 (not recorded which). The CDR3 runs from the conserved cysteine through the conserved F or W. Clone size is given for some rows only: seen once, a few or many times, or a class if the clone is expanded.

v_gene: TRBV19
abundance: .
CDR3aa: CASTGQTLWAEAFF

v_gene: TRBV5-1
abundance: .
CDR3aa: CASSSIQGVDTQYF

v_gene: TRBV5-4
abundance: .
CDR3aa: CASSLMAQGTEKLFF

v_gene: TRBV7-9
abundance: .
CDR3aa: CASSLELASADTQYF

v_gene: TRBV27
abundance: .
CDR3aa: CASSSPLVTGPYEQYF

v_gene: TRBV5-1
abundance: .
CDR3aa: CASSLGRGRETQYF

v_gene: TRBV4-1
abundance: few
CDR3aa: CASSHQGLAVAYEQYF

v_gene: TRBV14
abundance: .
CDR3aa: CASSPDREYNSPLHF

v_gene: TRBV7-6
abundance: .
CDR3aa: CASSRREETQYF

v_gene: TRBV27
abundance: .
CDR3aa: CASSLSAGGYEQYF

v_gene: TRBV5-1
abundance: .
CDR3aa: CASSLGSSGLTGELFF

v_gene: TRBV7-2
abundance: few
CDR3aa: CASSLARGEAFF

v_gene: TRBV29-1
abundance: .
CDR3aa: CSARDSGDSSYEQYF

v_gene: TRBV12-3/TRBV12-4
abundance: .
CDR3aa: CASSDRTGELFF

v_gene: TRBV5-5
abundance: .
CDR3aa: CASSLPQGRTDTQYF

v_gene: TRBV5-1
abundance: few
CDR3aa: CASSVGTSKGEQYF

v_gene: TRBV18
abundance: once
CDR3aa: CASSPRERRGNEQFF

v_gene: TRBV19
abundance: few
CDR3aa: CASSLGTSGSNAYNEQFF

v_gene: TRBV29-1
abundance: .
CDR3aa: CSVGNQGVYGYTF

v_gene: TRBV7-3
abundance: .
CDR3aa: CASSPTRGPAFF

v_gene: TRBV24-1
abundance: .
CDR3aa: CATSDWTRGGEQFF

v_gene: TRBV5-1
abundance: once
CDR3aa: CASSYYRGYGYTF

v_gene: TRBV19
abundance: .
CDR3aa: CASSGFIGRGNSPLHF

v_gene: TRBV5-4
abundance: .
CDR3aa: CASSWDRANNEQFF

v_gene: TRBV4-3
abundance: .
CDR3aa: CASSLGEGHLNTGELFF

v_gene: TRBV6-6
abundance: once
CDR3aa: CASSYLGQEAGELFF

v_gene: TRBV5-1
abundance: .
CDR3aa: CASSSGLPGTDTQYF

v_gene: TRBV5-1
abundance: few
CDR3aa: CASSLTSDYEQYF

v_gene: TRBV5-1
abundance: once
CDR3aa: CASSTGLGVSTEAFF

v_gene: TRBV18
abundance: .
CDR3aa: CASSPLGTGGENTEAFF

v_gene: TRBV6-5
abundance: .
CDR3aa: CASSYDSSYNEQFF

v_gene: TRBV11-2
abundance: .
CDR3aa: CASSLDRTGGSEKLFF

v_gene: TRBV29-1
abundance: once
CDR3aa: CSVDGSGVTGELFF

v_gene: TRBV5-1
abundance: .
CDR3aa: CASSLATGTALFYNEQFF

v_gene: TRBV5-4
abundance: .
CDR3aa: CASSFSVLQGRAHNEQFF

v_gene: TRBV5-6
abundance: .
CDR3aa: CASSPGDRYEQYF

v_gene: TRBV19
abundance: .
CDR3aa: CASTTGNSNQPQHF

v_gene: TRBV16
abundance: once
CDR3aa: CASSQPTGGDNEQFF

v_gene: TRBV7-2
abundance: .
CDR3aa: CASSLHGTSGSLSEQFF

v_gene: TRBV10-3
abundance: .
CDR3aa: CAISERTGYGYTF

v_gene: TRBV3-1/TRBV3-2
abundance: .
CDR3aa: CASSRPGTGNGYTF

v_gene: TRBV4-3
abundance: once
CDR3aa: CASSQEGGPEQFF

v_gene: TRBV4-1
abundance: .
CDR3aa: CASGATRGPPGTEAFF

v_gene: TRBV7-9
abundance: .
CDR3aa: CASSPTTQRTNEKLFF

v_gene: TRBV9
abundance: .
CDR3aa: CASSVDRGRVEKLFF

v_gene: TRBV5-6
abundance: .
CDR3aa: CASSLVRGQITDTQYF

v_gene: TRBV7-2
abundance: .
CDR3aa: CASSPRQSRTDTQYF

v_gene: TRBV25-1
abundance: few
CDR3aa: CASSGLAGGPGELFF

v_gene: TRBV11-3
abundance: .
CDR3aa: CASSLGGDRDGQPQHF

v_gene: TRBV6-5
abundance: .
CDR3aa: CASCSGDINYGYTF

v_gene: TRBV25-1
abundance: .
CDR3aa: CASSGQGLSYEQYF

v_gene: TRBV7-9
abundance: once
CDR3aa: CASSLPGTYEQYF

v_gene: TRBV11-2
abundance: .
CDR3aa: CASSLGNGRNQPQHF

v_gene: TRBV28
abundance: .
CDR3aa: CASSTGGGREQYF

v_gene: TRBV5-4
abundance: .
CDR3aa: CASSSRVRLAPDEQFF

v_gene: TRBV7-8
abundance: .
CDR3aa: CASSFLAGDLQETQYF

v_gene: TRBV3-1/TRBV3-2
abundance: .
CDR3aa: CASSPRLAAGSTGELFF

v_gene: TRBV3-1/TRBV3-2
abundance: .
CDR3aa: CASSLQAGATDTQYF

v_gene: TRBV4-1
abundance: .
CDR3aa: CASSQGLPRTNRGNQPQHF

v_gene: TRBV28
abundance: .
CDR3aa: CASSPTGNQPQHF